This T cell receptor (beta chain) was sequenced during a study of Ad26.COV2.S vaccination and SARS-CoV-2 variants. General study results and limits: Substantial breadth in spike-specific CD8+ and CD4+ T cell responses was reportedly seen after vaccination. Those who received vaccine or placebo ended up with similar non-spike TCR breadth.

Concerning this clone: Its target is not known.

Treatment of the sample: approximately 18 received Ad26.COV2.S at low or high dose, single or two shots; several received placebo; per-sample allocation not given. Each sample was drawn 63 days after the first injection (of vaccine or placebo). The assay was immunoSEQ multiplex PCR, and TCRdb's table has in-frame clones only and misses some. The sample has about 410,000 clones, about nine tenths seen once; the top ten hold about 2%. The CDR3 length is 15 residues. CDR1 LNHDA and CDR2 SQIVND come from the germline V gene (reference sequence). The V gene lost 4 bases and the J gene lost 5 bases, with 15 bases spanning the gap.

This specimen consisted of peripheral blood, obtained in a trial of Ad26.COV2.S vaccine versus placebo. The V and J genes are TRBV19 and TRBJ2-1, with a weak D call TRBD2 (5 bases). This TCR was recovered from a person between 18 and 59 years old who received the Ad26.COV2.S COVID-19 vaccine or a placebo. The CDR3 is CASSTGRPGNNEQFF. DNA of the CDR3: TGTGCCAGTAGTACAGGACGGCCGGGAAACAATGAGCAGTTCTTC.